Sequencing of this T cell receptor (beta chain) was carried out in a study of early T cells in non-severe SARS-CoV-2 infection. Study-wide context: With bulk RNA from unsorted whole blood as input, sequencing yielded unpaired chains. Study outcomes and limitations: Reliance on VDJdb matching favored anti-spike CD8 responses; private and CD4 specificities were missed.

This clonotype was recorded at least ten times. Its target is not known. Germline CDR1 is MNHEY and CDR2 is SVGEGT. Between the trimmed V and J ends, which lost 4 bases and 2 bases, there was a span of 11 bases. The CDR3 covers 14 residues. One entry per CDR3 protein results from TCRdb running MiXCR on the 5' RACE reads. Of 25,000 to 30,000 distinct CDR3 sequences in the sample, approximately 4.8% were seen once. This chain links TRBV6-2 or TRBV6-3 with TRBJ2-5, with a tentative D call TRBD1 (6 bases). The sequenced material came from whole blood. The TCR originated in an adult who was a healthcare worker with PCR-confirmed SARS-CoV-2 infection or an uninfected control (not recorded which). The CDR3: CASSLTRGQETQYF. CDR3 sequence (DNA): TGTGCCAGCAGTTTAACCAGGGGTCAAGAGACCCAGTACTTC.